These 27 T cell receptor beta chains share one sample of origin, sequenced in a study of blood T cell repertoires in COVID-19 (dated by TCRdb to 2020 to 2021). The method behind the library was the immunoSEQ multiplex PCR assay. TCRdb holds this immuneACCESS table with in-frame rearrangements only. Some clones are missing; in checked studies, unresolved V genes explain under half, and the rest has no known cause. The sample contains some 72,000 clones, approximately 90% of them found a single time. The ten largest clones capture about 0.56% of the sample. The specimen sequenced was peripheral blood. These receptors all stem from a man in his fifties or sixties with acute or convalescent COVID-19.

This sequence joins TRBV11-1 and TRBJ2-1; TRBD1 matches at 7 bases. The CDR3 runs 14 residues. V shed 8 bases, J shed 5 bases, and the junction held 9 bases outside the gene matches. CDR1 SGHAT and CDR2 FQDESV come from the germline V gene (reference sequence). The CDR3 nucleotides are TGTGCCAGCGTAGAAGGGACAGCCAACAATGAGCAGTTCTTC. Its protein product is CASVEGTANNEQFF.

This chain links TRBV5-1 with TRBJ1-2, with 7 bases that match TRBD1. Germline CDR1 and CDR2: SGHRS and YFSETQ. The CDR3 sequence is 17 residues long. J gave up 7 bases and V 0 bases, and 15 bases lay outside the gene matches. The CDR3 sequence: CASSLEGRRGQGPGYTF. CDR3 nucleotide sequence: TGCGCCAGCAGCTTGGAAGGTCGGAGGGGGCAAGGGCCTGGCTACACCTTC. Supplemented by reference TRBV5-1 and TRBJ1-2, the full variable domain reads KAGVTQTPRYLIKTRGQQVTLSCSPISGHRSVSWYQQTPGQGLQFLFEYFSETQRNKGNFPGRFSGRQFSNSRSEMNVSTLELGDSALYLCASSLEGRRGQGPGYTFGSGTRLTVV.

The gene calls are TRBV3-1 (or the pseudogene TRBV3-2) and TRBJ2-3, with TRBD2 identical over 10 bases. Germline V gene lookup returns CDR1 LGHDT and CDR2 YNNKEL (reference sequence). V trimming: 3 bases; J trimming: 1 base; junction bases outside the gene matches: 1. CDR3 length equals 15 residues. CDR3 protein: CASSHTSGGTDTQYF. In DNA form, the CDR3 reads TGTGCCAGCAGCCACACTAGCGGGGGCACAGATACGCAGTATTTT.

This chain joins TRBV5-8 and TRBJ2-3; TRBD2 is a possible D gene (6 bases). Trimming left V 3 bases short and J 15 bases short, with 20 bases between. Germline CDR1 is SGHTS and CDR2 is YDEGEE. The CDR3 spans 13 residues. The CDR3 sequence is CASSSRAGPGKYF. Here the CDR3 DNA reads TGTGCCAGCAGCTCACGCGCGGGGCCTGGAAAATATTTT.

CDR3 sequence (DNA): TGTGCCAGCAGCACGGGACAGTCTAATGAAAAACTGTTTTTT. Its protein is CASSTGQSNEKLFF. The chain joins TRBV9 to TRBJ1-4, with TRBD1 matching 7 bases. CDR3 length equals 14 residues. Germline loops: CDR1 SGDLS, CDR2 YYNGEE. With 4 bases clipped from V and 3 bases from J, the junction kept 3 bases outside the gene matches.

This chain joins TRBV20-1 and TRBJ1-1; no firm D call. Germline assignment: CDR1 DFQATT and CDR2 SNEGSKA (reference sequence). The germline V and J ends were trimmed by 2 bases and 6 bases, with 7 bases remaining between them. The CDR3 has 11 amino acids. This chain's CDR3 is CSARPNSEAFF. For the CDR3, the DNA is TGCAGTGCTAGACCAAACTCTGAAGCTTTCTTT.

V gene TRBV2 combines with J gene TRBJ1-5, with 7 bases fitting TRBD1. V dropped 2 bases and J dropped 8; count of bases not matched to a gene: 3. Germline CDR1 is SNHLY and CDR2 is FYNNEI. The CDR3 covers 13 residues. This CDR3 is CASSERGQEPQHF. CDR3 coding DNA: TGTGCCAGCAGTGAAAGGGGGCAGGAGCCCCAGCATTTT.

This chain joins TRBV2 and TRBJ1-4; D may be TRBD1 (5 bases). Germline V gene data show CDR1 as SNHLY and CDR2 as FYNNEI. The CDR3 totals 14 residues. V was pared by 7 bases and J by 4 bases, with 13 bases between. CDR3 protein: CASIRRTSNEKLFF. CDR3 DNA sequence: TGTGCCAGCATTAGGCGGACAAGTAATGAAAAACTGTTTTTT.

The V gene is TRBV6-6, the J gene TRBJ2-3; 8 bases fit TRBD2. Germline CDR1 reads MNHNY; CDR2 reads SVGAGI (reference sequence). This CDR3 comprises 16 residues. The junction had 6 bases not matched to a gene; V was cut back by 2 bases and J by 2 bases. The CDR3 DNA is TGTGCCAGCAGTTACGGTGTAGCGGGGAACACAGATACGCAGTATTTT. It specifies CASSYGVAGNTDTQYF.

The chain links TRBV27 to TRBJ1-5; D uncertain. CDR3 length: 14 amino acids. The V and J ends lost 5 bases and 2 bases respectively, with 10 bases between them. CDR1 MNHEY and CDR2 SMNVEV come from the germline V gene (reference sequence). CDR3 in amino acids: CASSQRFGNQPQHF. The CDR3, as DNA: TGTGCCAGCAGTCAACGGTTTGGCAATCAGCCCCAGCATTTT.

This chain links TRBV7-9 with TRBJ1-3; D gene ambiguous. The CDR3 is made up of 14 amino acids. V lost 5 bases and J 0 bases, leaving 8 bases between the germline ends. Germline-derived CDR1 and CDR2 are SEHNR and FQNEAQ (reference sequence). CDR3 in amino acids: CASSRVSSGNTIYF. CDR3 coding DNA: TGTGCCAGCAGCAGGGTTAGCTCTGGAAACACCATATATTTT.

This chain uses TRBV6-1 with TRBJ2-4; D remains ambiguous. Germline CDR1 is MNHNS and CDR2 is SASEGT. Trimming cost V 2 bases and J 11 bases, with 7 bases left between them. This CDR3 contains 11 residues. The DNA for the CDR3 is TGTGCCAGCAGTGAACCTCCCCTTCAGTACTTC. This translates into CASSEPPLQYF.

This clone was recorded a few times. The same CDR3 can be traced to other DNA sequences in this sample. The chain is built from TRBV9 and TRBJ2-2; TRBD2 aligns across 11 bases. This CDR3 is built from 17 residues. V was pared by 1 base and J by 3 bases, with 5 bases of the junction left unmatched. CDR1 is SGDLS, CDR2 YYNGEE, per germline. The CDR3 DNA is TGTGCCAGCAGCGTAATAGCGGGAGGGCCCGACACCGGGGAGCTGTTTTTT. Translated, it gives CASSVIAGGPDTGELFF. Based on the CDR3 plus reference TRBV9 and TRBJ2-2, the full variable domain is DSGVTQTPKHLITATGQRVTLRCSPRSGDLSVYWYQQSLDQGLQFLIQYYNGEERAKGNILERFSAQQFPDLHSELNLSSLELGDSALYFCASSVIAGGPDTGELFFGEGSRLTVL.

The gene calls are TRBV12-3 or TRBV12-4 and TRBJ1-3; possible D gene TRBD1, 5 bases. The CDR3 is made up of 13 amino acids. Trimming took off 2 bases at V and 4 bases at J, with 6 bases between the two ends. CDR3 protein: CASSLNRGNTIYF. CDR3 nucleotides: TGTGCCAGCAGTTTAAACAGGGGAAACACCATATATTTT.

The rearrangement joins TRBV6-5 to TRBJ1-2; no clear D gene. This CDR3 comprises 11 residues. Germline values: CDR1 MNHEY, CDR2 SVGAGI. V lost 6 bases and J lost 7, with 9 bases in between. The CDR3 is CASSLASGYTF. The CDR3, as DNA: TGTGCCAGCAGCTTAGCCAGTGGCTACACCTTC.

This clone has just one count. The gene calls are TRBV5-1 and TRBJ1-6, with 7 bases matching TRBD1. J lost 6 bases, V lost 4 bases, and 7 bases had no gene match. This CDR3 region has 15 residues. The germline V gene encodes CDR1 SGHRS and CDR2 YFSETQ. The CDR3 loop reads CASSKDRLPNSPLHF. The DNA of the CDR3 is TGCGCCAGCAGCAAGGACAGGCTGCCTAATTCACCCCTCCACTTT.

This clone was found once. The V gene is TRBV30, the J gene TRBJ2-7; 8 bases fit TRBD1. V was clipped by 3 bases and J by 4 bases; unmatched bases: 5. This CDR3 is built from 13 residues. From germline, CDR1 is GTSNPN and CDR2 SVGIG (reference sequence). The CDR3 nucleotides read TGTGCCTGGAGCCGGACAGGGTCTTACGAGCAGTACTTC. Its translation is CAWSRTGSYEQYF.

The chain couples TRBV20-1 to TRBJ1-2; 12 positions match TRBD1. J was trimmed by 7 bases and V by 3 bases; bases with no gene match: 9. This CDR3 contains 15 residues. Germline lookup yields CDR1 DFQATT and CDR2 SNEGSKA (reference sequence). CDR3 sequence: CSASGTGGITGGYTF. CDR3 nucleotides: TGCAGTGCTAGTGGGACAGGGGGCATAACCGGTGGCTACACCTTC.

This clone has only one observation. This rearrangement joins TRBV5-1 to TRBJ2-3, with 8 bases aligning to TRBD2. The CDR3 runs to 16 residues. Germline V gives CDR1 SGHRS, CDR2 YFSETQ. V lost 4 bases, J lost 3 bases, and 10 bases stayed unmatched. The DNA of the CDR3 is TGCGCCAGCAGCACCCCCGGGACTAGTATGACAGATACGCAGTATTTT. Translation: CASSTPGTSMTDTQYF.

This sequence joins TRBV19 and TRBJ1-2; D might be TRBD1 (5 bases). The CDR3 covers 14 residues. CDR1 and CDR2 from the germline V gene are LNHDA and SQIVND (reference sequence). Trimming left V 8 bases short and J 8 bases short, with 21 bases between. The CDR3 protein is CASLHSGLQGGYTF. The CDR3 coding sequence is TGTGCCAGTCTTCACTCGGGTCTGCAGGGAGGCTACACCTTC. The entire variable domain, with the rest obtained from reference TRBV19 and TRBJ1-2, is as follows: DGGITQSPKYLFRKEGQNVTLSCEQNLNHDAMYWYRQDPGQGLRLIYYSQIVNDFQKGDIAEGYSVSREKKESFPLTVTSAQKNPTAFYLCASLHSGLQGGYTFGSGTRLTVV.

The rearrangement joins TRBV19 to TRBJ1-5; 10 nucleotides line up with TRBD1. Losses at the gene ends were 3 bases for V and 4 bases for J; bases not matched to a gene: 9. CDR1 and CDR2 (germline): LNHDA, SQIVND (reference sequence). The CDR3 length is 17 residues. The CDR3 DNA reads TGTGCCAGTAGTATGGGAGGACAGGGGGGTGTGAATCAGCCCCAGCATTTT. Encoded protein: CASSMGGQGGVNQPQHF.

V gene TRBV11-2 combines with J gene TRBJ2-5, with TRBD2 matching over 13 bases. Germline V gene lookup returns CDR1 SGHAT and CDR2 FQNNGV. The CDR3 has 16 amino acids. Losses at the gene ends were 2 bases for V and 7 bases for J; bases not matched to a gene: 7. DNA of the CDR3: TGTGCCAGCAGCTTAACTAGCGGGGGGGCCGGGGTGACCCAGTACTTC. Amino acids: CASSLTSGGAGVTQYF.

The CDR3 DNA reads as TGTGCCAGCAGTAAAGGACAGGGGACCTTGAGCGGCTACACCTTC. Encoded protein: CASSKGQGTLSGYTF. The chain has TRBV6-2 or TRBV6-3 and TRBJ1-2, with 9 bases identical to TRBD1. From germline, CDR1 is MNHEY and CDR2 SVGEGT. The CDR3 spans 15 residues. The V and J ends lost 5 bases and 8 bases, in that order; junction bases with no gene match: 12.

The rearrangement links TRBV20-1 to TRBJ2-1, with TRBD1 matching over 10 bases. Germline CDR1 is DFQATT and CDR2 is SNEGSKA (reference sequence). Losses at the gene ends were 3 bases for V and 4 bases for J; bases not matched to a gene: 9. The CDR3 runs 16 residues. The CDR3 nucleotides read TGCAGTGCTAGTACCGCCGGGACAGGGGCGTACAATGAGCAGTTCTTC. Residues: CSASTAGTGAYNEQFF.

The rearrangement joins TRBV12-3 or TRBV12-4 to TRBJ1-1; D gene ambiguous. The V end was cut by 6 bases, the J end by 1 base, with 9 bases between. The CDR3 runs to 13 residues. The CDR3, as DNA: TGTGCCAGCAGCTACGAATGGAACACTGAAGCTTTCTTT. Protein: CASSYEWNTEAFF.

J is TRBJ2-1 and V is TRBV5-5; D might be TRBD2 (5 bases). V shed 7 bases and J shed 0 bases, with 14 bases lying between them. The CDR3 spans 15 residues. Per the germline V gene, CDR1 is SGHKS and CDR2 is YYEKEE (reference sequence). The CDR3 nucleotides are TGTGCCAGCGGACTTGGCGCGGGCTCCTACAATGAGCAGTTCTTC. This sequence encodes CASGLGAGSYNEQFF. The variable domain in full, with the rest retrieved from reference TRBV5-5 and TRBJ2-1, is DAGVTQSPTHLIKTRGQQVTLRCSPISGHKSVSWYQQVLGQGPQFIFQYYEKEERGRGNFPDRFSARQFPNYSSELNVNALLLGDSALYLCASGLGAGSYNEQFFGPGTRLTVL.

The CDR3 sequence: CSVAGQEGKNIQYF. The CDR3 DNA reads as TGCAGCGTTGCGGGACAGGAGGGCAAAAACATTCAGTACTTC. The chain has TRBV29-1 and TRBJ2-4; TRBD1 aligns across 8 bases. Germline V gene sequence: CDR1 SQVTM, CDR2 ANQGSEA. The CDR3 loop spans 14 amino acids. With 4 bases clipped from V and 3 bases from J, the junction kept 5 bases outside the gene matches.